This TCR beta chain was identified in a study of monozygotic twins with inflammatory bowel disease. TCRdb reprocessed the 5' RACE reads, keeping one entry per CDR3 protein, no DNA. The sample totals about 450,000 distinct CDR3 sequences. Per the germline V gene, CDR1 is WSHSY and CDR2 is SAAADI. The CDR3 is 13 amino acids. The sequence came from a human donor with ulcerative colitis or Crohn's disease, or a healthy co-twin of an affected twin (not recorded which). The chain couples TRBV10-2 to TRBJ2-3. The sample comprised blood. The CDR3 protein is CASSPRNTDTQYF.